This T cell receptor (beta chain) was recorded in a study of cytomegalovirus exposure and HLA in healthy donors. Notes on the study in general: Among the CMV-associated chains, three were confirmed in vitro as specific for CMV antigens. The classifier was said to identify cytomegalovirus status with high specificity and sensitivity. Usually a TCR sequence was rare, but some public TCRs were found in many donors. According to a later analysis, TCR clusters from the first cohort tended to co-occur in the roughly 110 validation repertoires.

Concerning this clone: Its specificity is unknown.

TCRdb keeps only in-frame clones here, not all; method: immunoSEQ multiplex PCR. The table lists 100,000 to 150,000 clones, around 86% of them singletons, with 1.5% to 2.5% in the top ten. Germline V CDR1 and CDR2: SNHLY, FYNNEI. Trimming cost V 5 bases and J 1 base; bases outside gene matches: 13. The CDR3 consists of 17 residues. Material for sequencing was PBMCs. This clonotype was obtained from a woman between 18 and 29 years old in good health and CMV-seronegative. The chain carries TRBV2 and TRBJ2-7; 8 bases map to TRBD2. The CDR3: CASSLGVAGYGSYEQYF. DNA for the CDR3: TGTGCCAGCAGTCTGGGGGTAGCGGGATATGGGTCCTACGAGCAGTACTTC.